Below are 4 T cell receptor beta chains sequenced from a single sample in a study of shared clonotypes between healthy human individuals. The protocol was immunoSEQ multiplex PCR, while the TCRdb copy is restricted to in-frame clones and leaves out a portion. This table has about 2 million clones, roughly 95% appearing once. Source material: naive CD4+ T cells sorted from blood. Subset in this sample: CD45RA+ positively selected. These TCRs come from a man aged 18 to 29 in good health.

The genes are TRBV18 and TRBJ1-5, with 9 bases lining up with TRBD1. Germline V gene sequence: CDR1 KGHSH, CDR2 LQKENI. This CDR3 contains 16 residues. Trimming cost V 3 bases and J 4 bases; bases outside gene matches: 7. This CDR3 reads CASSPPGTGRNQPQHF. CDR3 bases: TGTGCCAGCTCACCCCCTGGGACAGGGAGAAATCAGCCCCAGCATTTT. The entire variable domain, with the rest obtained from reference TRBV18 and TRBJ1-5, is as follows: NAGVMQNPRHLVRRRGQEARLRCSPMKGHSHVYWYRQLPEEGLKFMVYLQKENIIDESGMPKERFSAEFPKEGPSILRIQQVVRGDSAAYFCASSPPGTGRNQPQHFGDGTRLSIL.

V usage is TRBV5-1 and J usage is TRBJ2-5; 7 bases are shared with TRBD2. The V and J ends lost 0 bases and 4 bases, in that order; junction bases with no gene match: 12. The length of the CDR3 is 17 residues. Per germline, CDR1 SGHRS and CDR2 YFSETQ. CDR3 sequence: CASSLGTRYLKGETQYF. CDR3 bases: TGCGCCAGCAGCTTGGGGACTAGGTACCTTAAGGGAGAGACCCAGTACTTC.

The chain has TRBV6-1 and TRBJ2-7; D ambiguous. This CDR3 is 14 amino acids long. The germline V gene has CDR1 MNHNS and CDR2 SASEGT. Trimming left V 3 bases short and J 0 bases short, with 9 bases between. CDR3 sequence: CASSESGPSYEQYF. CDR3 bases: TGTGCCAGCAGTGAGTCAGGCCCCTCCTACGAGCAGTACTTC.

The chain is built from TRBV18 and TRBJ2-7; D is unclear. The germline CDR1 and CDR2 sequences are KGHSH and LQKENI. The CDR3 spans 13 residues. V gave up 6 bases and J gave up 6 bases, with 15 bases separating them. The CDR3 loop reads CASSPKEFGEQYF. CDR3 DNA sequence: TGTGCCAGCTCGCCCAAAGAGTTTGGCGAGCAGTACTTC.